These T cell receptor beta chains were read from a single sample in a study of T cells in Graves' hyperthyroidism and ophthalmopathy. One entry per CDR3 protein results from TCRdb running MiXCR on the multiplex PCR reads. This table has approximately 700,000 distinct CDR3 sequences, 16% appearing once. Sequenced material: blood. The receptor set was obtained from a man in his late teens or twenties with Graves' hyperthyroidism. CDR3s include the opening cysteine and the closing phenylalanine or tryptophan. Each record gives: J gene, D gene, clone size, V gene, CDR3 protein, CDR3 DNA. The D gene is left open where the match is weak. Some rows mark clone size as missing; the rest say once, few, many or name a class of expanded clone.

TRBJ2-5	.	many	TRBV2	CASSERASRGETQYF	TGTGCCAGCAGTGAAAGGGCCAGTCGCGGCGAGACCCAGTACTTC
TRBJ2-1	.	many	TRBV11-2	CASSFLGRKQFF	TGTGCCAGCAGCTTTTTAGGGCGGAAGCAGTTCTTC
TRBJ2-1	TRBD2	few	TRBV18	CASSPSVAGGPRDEQFF	TGTGCCAGCTCACCATCCGTAGCGGGAGGGCCTCGCGATGAGCAGTTCTTC
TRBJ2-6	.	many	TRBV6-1	CASSRPSSGANVLTF	TGTGCCAGCAGTCGACCTAGCTCTGGGGCCAACGTCCTGACTTTC
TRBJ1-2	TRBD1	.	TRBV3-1	CASSRGGQVVNGYTF	TGTGCCAGCAGCCGGGGGGGACAGGTGGTAAATGGCTACACCTTC
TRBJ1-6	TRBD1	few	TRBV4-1	CASSQEASFLVGTENSPLHF	TGCGCCAGCAGCCAAGAAGCAAGTTTCTTAGTTGGGACAGAAAATTCACCCCTCCACTTT
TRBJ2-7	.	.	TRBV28	CASKGRGYEQYF	TGTGCCAGCAAAGGCAGGGGCTACGAGCAGTACTTC
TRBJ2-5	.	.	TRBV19	CASSKRNREETQYF	TGTGCCAGTAGTAAGCGCAACAGGGAAGAGACCCAGTACTTC
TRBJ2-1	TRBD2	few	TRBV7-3	CASSLFGSSGSPYNEQFF	TGTGCCAGCAGCTTATTCGGATCTAGCGGGAGCCCCTACAATGAGCAGTTCTTC
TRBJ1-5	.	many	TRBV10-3	CATLDRLNQPQHF	TGTGCCACCCTTGACAGACTTAATCAGCCCCAGCATTTT
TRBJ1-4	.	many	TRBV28	CASSSGSAGDEKLFF	TGTGCCAGCAGTTCAGGGTCGGCGGGGGATGAAAAACTGTTTTTT
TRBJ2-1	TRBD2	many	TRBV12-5	CASGLDSGYHNEQFF	TGTGCTAGTGGTTTGGATAGCGGGTATCACAATGAGCAGTTCTTC
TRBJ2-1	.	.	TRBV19	CASSATRGASGRGQEQFF	TGTGCCAGTAGTGCCACTCGAGGGGCATCCGGGAGAGGTCAGGAGCAGTTCTTC
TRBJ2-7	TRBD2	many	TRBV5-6	CASSDGLAGSSYEQYF	TGTGCCAGCAGCGACGGACTAGCGGGGTCCTCCTACGAGCAGTACTTC
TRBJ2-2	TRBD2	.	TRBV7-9	CASSTRASGDTGELFF	TGTGCCAGCAGCACACGGGCTAGCGGGGACACCGGGGAGCTGTTTTTT
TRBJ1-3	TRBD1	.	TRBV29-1	CSAEDREGNTIYF	TGCAGCGCTGAGGACAGGGAAGGAAACACCATATATTTT
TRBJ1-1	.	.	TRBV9	CASSVGGKMNTEAFF	TGTGCCAGCAGCGTAGGTGGTAAGATGAACACTGAAGCTTTCTTT
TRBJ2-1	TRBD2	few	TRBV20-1	CSASGLGPYNEQFF	TGCAGTGCTAGTGGACTAGGTCCCTACAATGAGCAGTTCTTC
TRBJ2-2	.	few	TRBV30	CAWGSASRELFF	TGTGCCTGGGGTTCAGCTAGCCGGGAGCTGTTTTTT
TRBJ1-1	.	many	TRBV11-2	CASSRRSLGNTEAFF	TGTGCCAGCAGCCGCAGGTCCCTAGGGAACACTGAAGCTTTCTTT
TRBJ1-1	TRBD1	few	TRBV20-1	CSASQGATAEAFF	TGCAGTGCTAGCCAGGGGGCTACCGCTGAAGCTTTCTTT
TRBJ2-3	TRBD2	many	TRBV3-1	CASSQDGRESDTQYF	TGTGCCAGCAGCCAAGACGGGAGGGAGTCCGATACGCAGTATTTT
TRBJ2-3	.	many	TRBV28	CASRFGWGPDTQYF	TGTGCCAGCCGCTTTGGCTGGGGCCCAGATACGCAGTATTTT
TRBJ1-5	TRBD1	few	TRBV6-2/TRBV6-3	CASSSLTGTANQPQHF	TGTGCCAGCAGTTCTCTTACCGGGACAGCAAATCAGCCCCAGCATTTT